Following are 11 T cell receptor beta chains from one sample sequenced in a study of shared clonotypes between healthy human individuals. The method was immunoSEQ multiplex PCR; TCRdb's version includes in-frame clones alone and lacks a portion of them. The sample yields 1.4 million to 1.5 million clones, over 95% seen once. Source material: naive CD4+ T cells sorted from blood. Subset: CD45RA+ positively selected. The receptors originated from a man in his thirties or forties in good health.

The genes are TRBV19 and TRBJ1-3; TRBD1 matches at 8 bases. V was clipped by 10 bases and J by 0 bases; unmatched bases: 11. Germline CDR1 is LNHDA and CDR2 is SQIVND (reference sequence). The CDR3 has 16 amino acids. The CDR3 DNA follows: TGTGCCACGCGTGGGGACAGGCTAATCTCTGGAAACACCATATATTTT. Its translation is CATRGDRLISGNTIYF.

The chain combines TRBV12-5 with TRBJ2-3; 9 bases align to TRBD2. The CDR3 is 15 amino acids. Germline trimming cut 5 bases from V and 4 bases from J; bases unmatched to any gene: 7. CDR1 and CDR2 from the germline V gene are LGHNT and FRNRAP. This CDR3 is CASGISGSFADTQYF. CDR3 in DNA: TGTGCTAGTGGTATTAGCGGGAGTTTTGCAGATACGCAGTATTTT.

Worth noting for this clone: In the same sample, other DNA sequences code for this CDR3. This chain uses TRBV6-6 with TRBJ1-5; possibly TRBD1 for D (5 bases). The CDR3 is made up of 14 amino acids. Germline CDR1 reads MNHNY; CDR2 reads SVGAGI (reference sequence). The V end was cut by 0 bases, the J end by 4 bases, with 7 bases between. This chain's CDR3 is CASSYSGGNQPQHF. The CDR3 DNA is TGTGCCAGCAGTTACTCGGGGGGGAATCAGCCCCAGCATTTT.

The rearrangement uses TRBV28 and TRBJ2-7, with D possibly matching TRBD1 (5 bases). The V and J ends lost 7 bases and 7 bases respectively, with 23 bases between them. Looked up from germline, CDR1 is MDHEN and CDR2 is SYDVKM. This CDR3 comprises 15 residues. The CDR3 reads CASTLERTRRMEQYF. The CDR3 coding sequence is TGTGCCAGCACCTTGGAGAGGACAAGGAGAATGGAGCAGTACTTC.

CDR3 amino acids: CASSLMDWNEQYF. CDR3 nucleotide sequence: TGTGCCAGCAGCCTAATGGACTGGAACGAGCAGTACTTC. The rearrangement links TRBV5-4 to TRBJ2-7; TRBD2 might be the D (5 bases). Germline V gives CDR1 SGHNT, CDR2 YYREEE (reference sequence). CDR3 length: 13 residues. V lost 4 bases and J lost 5, with 13 bases in between.

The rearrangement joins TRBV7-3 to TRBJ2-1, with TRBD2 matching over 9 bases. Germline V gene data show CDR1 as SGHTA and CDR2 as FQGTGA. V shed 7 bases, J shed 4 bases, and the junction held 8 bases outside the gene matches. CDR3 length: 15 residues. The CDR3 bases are TGTGCCAGCAACTCGGTGGCGGGAGGGTACAATGAGCAGTTCTTC. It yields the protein CASNSVAGGYNEQFF.

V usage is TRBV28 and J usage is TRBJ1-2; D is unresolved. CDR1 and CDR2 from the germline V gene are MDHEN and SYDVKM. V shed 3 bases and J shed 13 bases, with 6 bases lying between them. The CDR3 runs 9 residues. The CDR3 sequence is CASSFPCTF. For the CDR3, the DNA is TGTGCCAGCAGTTTTCCGTGCACCTTC.

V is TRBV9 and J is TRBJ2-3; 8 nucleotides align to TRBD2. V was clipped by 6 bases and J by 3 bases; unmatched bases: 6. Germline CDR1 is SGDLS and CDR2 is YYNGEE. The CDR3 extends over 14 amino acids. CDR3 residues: CASKAGVGTDTQYF. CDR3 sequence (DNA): TGTGCCAGCAAAGCGGGAGTGGGGACAGATACGCAGTATTTT.

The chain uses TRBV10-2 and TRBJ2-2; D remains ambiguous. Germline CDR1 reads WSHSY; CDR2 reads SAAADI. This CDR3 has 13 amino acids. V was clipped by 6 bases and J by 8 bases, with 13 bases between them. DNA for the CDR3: TGCGCCAGCAGCCACGTCGTTGATGGGGAGCTGTTTTTT. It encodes CASSHVVDGELFF.

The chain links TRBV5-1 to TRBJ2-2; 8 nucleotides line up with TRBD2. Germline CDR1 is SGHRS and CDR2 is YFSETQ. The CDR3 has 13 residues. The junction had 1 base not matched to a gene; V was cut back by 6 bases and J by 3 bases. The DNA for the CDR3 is TGCGCCAGCACAGCGGGAGACACCGGGGAGCTGTTTTTT. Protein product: CASTAGDTGELFF.

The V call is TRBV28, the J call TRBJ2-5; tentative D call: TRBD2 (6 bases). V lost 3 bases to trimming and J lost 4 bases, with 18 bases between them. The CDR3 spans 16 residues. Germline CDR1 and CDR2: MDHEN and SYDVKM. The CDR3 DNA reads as TGTGCCAGCAGTTTTTGGCTCCGCGGGGTGGGAGAGACCCAGTACTTC. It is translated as CASSFWLRGVGETQYF.